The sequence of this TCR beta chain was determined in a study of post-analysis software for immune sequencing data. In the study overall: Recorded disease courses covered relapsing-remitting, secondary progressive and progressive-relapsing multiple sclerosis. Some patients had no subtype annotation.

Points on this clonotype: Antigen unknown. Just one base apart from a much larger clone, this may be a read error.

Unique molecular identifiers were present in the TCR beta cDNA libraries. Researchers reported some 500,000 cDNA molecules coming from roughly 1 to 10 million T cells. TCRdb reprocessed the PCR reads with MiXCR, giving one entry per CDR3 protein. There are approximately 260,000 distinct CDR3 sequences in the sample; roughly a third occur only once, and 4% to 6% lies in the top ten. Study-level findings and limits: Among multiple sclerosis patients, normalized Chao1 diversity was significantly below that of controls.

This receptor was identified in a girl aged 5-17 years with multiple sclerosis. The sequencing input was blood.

CDR3 in DNA: TGTGCCAGCAGCTTCCGTCCGCAAGATGAAGAACTGTTTTTT. It codes for CASSFRPQDEELFF. This chain links TRBV13 with TRBJ1-4; D ambiguous. Germline CDR1 is PRHDT and CDR2 is FYEKMQ (reference sequence). This CDR3 has 14 amino acids.